The TCR beta chain described here comes from a study of blood T cell repertoires in COVID-19. Here immunoSEQ multiplex PCR was the method, and the copy in TCRdb shows in-frame clones only, minus some. The table lists about 100,000 clones, approximately 90% of them singletons. This clonotype originated in a man aged 45-65 years with active COVID-19. The material sequenced was peripheral blood.

As DNA, the CDR3 is TGCGCCAGCAGCTACGAGCTAGACAGTAATTCACCCCTCCACTTT. Protein: CASSYELDSNSPLHF. J is TRBJ1-6 and V is TRBV5-1, with D possibly TRBD1 on 5 matching bases. The CDR3 loop spans 15 amino acids. Germline loops: CDR1 SGHRS, CDR2 YFSETQ. The V gene lost 3 bases and the J gene lost 6 bases, with 13 bases spanning the gap.